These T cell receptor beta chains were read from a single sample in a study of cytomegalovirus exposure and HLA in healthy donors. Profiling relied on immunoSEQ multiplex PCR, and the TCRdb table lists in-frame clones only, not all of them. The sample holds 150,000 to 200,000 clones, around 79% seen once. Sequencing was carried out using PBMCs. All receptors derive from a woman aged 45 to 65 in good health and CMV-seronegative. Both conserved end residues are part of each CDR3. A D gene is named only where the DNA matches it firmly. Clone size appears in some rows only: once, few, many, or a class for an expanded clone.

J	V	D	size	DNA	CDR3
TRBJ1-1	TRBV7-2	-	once	TGTGCCAGCAGCTTAAGGGGAACAGGGAACACTGAAGCTTTCTTT	CASSLRGTGNTEAFF
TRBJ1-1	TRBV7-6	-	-	TGTGCCAGCAGCTTAACTAGGGCTTCTGAAGCTTTCTTT	CASSLTRASEAFF
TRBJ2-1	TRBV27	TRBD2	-	TGTGCCAGCAGTTCACCGACTAGCGGGAGCTACAATGAGCAGTTCTTC	CASSSPTSGSYNEQFF
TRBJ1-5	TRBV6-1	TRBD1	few	TGTGCCAGCAGTGAACTAGGCAGGGGGCTTCAGCCCCAGCATTTT	CASSELGRGLQPQHF
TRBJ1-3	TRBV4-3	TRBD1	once	TGCGCCAGCAGCCAAGACACAGGGGCCAGAAACACCATATATTTT	CASSQDTGARNTIYF
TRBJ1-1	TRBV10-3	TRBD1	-	TGTGCCATCAGACGGGACAGAATAACGAACACTGAAGCTTTCTTT	CAIRRDRITNTEAFF
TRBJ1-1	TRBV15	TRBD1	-	TGTGCCACCAGCTCCCCAAAACAGGGGGCAAGTACTGAAGCTTTCTTT	CATSSPKQGASTEAFF
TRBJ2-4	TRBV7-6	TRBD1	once	TGTGCCAGCAGCTTAAGTCCTACAGGGGCGGCCAAAAACATTCAGTACTTC	CASSLSPTGAAKNIQYF
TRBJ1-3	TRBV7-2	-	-	TGTGCCAGCAGCTCGGGGGGCGGGGGGACCGGACACACCATATATTTT	CASSSGGGGTGHTIYF
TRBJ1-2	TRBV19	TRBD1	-	TGTGCCAGTAGTATGCTACAGGGGCGCTACACCTTC	CASSMLQGRYTF
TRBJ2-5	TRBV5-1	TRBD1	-	TGCGCCAGCAGCTACATCCAGGGACAGGGGGCTAGAGAGACCCAGTACTTC	CASSYIQGQGARETQYF
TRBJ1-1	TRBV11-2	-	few	TGTGCCAGCAGCCCACCAGACAGGACGAACACTGAAGCTTTCTTT	CASSPPDRTNTEAFF
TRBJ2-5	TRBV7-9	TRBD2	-	TGTGCCGGAGTGGGGGGGGAGACCCAGTACTTC	CAGVGGETQYF
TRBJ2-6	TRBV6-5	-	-	TGTGCCAGCAGTTACGAGAGCTCTGGGGCCAACGTCCTGACTTTC	CASSYESSGANVLTF
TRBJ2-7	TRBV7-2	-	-	TGTGCCAGCAGCCCCCGTATGAAAGCGTCCTACGAGCAGTACTTC	CASSPRMKASYEQYF
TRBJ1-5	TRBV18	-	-	TGTGCCAGCTCACCAGGGGCGGATAATCAGCCCCAGCATTTT	CASSPGADNQPQHF
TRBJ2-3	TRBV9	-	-	TGTGCCAGCAGCGTGTTAAACACAGATACGCAGTATTTT	CASSVLNTDTQYF
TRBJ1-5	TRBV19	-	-	TGTGCCAGTACCATGTCAGGGAAGGAGAATCAGCCCCAGCATTTT	CASTMSGKENQPQHF
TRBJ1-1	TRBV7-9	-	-	TGTGCCAGCAGCCTGGGGTCCAGGGGCACTGAAGCTTTCTTT	CASSLGSRGTEAFF
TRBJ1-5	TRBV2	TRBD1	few	TGTGCCAGCAGTGGACAGGGCGGCAATCAGCCCCAGCATTTT	CASSGQGGNQPQHF
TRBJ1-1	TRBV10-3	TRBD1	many	TGTGCCATCAGTGAGCGGGTGATGAGGGGGCCTGAAGCTTTCTTT	CAISERVMRGPEAFF
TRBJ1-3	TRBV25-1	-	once	TGTGCCAGCAGTGCGCCCCCGGGGGGGAGTGGAAACACCATATATTTT	CASSAPPGGSGNTIYF
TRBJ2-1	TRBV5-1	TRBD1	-	TGCGCCAGCAGCCCCTTCCCGACAGGGGGCTCCTACAATGAGCAGTTCTTC	CASSPFPTGGSYNEQFF
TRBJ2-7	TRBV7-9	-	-	TGTGCCAGCAGTTCCGTCTCCTACGAGCAGTACTTC	CASSSVSYEQYF
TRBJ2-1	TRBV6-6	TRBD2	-	TGTGCCAGCAGTTTGACTAGCGGAACCTACAATGAGCAGTTCTTC	CASSLTSGTYNEQFF
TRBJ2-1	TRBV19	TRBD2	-	TGTGCCAGTAGTAGCTCGGGACTACGTAGCTCCTACAATGAGCAGTTCTTC	CASSSSGLRSSYNEQFF
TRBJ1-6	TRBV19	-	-	TGTGCCAGTAGTATAGATAGCATTGGGGCCGCCAATAATTCACCCCTCCACTTT	CASSIDSIGAANNSPLHF
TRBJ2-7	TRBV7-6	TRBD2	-	TGTGCCAGCAGCTCGGGACTAGCGGCCACCGAGCAGTACTTC	CASSSGLAATEQYF
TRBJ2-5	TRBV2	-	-	TGTGCCAGCAGTGAAGAGCGGAAAGAGACCCAGTACTTC	CASSEERKETQYF
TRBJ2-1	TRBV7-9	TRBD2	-	TGTGCCAGCAGCTTGGAGGGAGGGGAGAGGATTGAGCAGTTCTTC	CASSLEGGERIEQFF
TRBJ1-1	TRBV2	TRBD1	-	TGTGCCAGCAGATCAGGACAGGGAAGGGGTACTGAAGCTTTCTTT	CASRSGQGRGTEAFF
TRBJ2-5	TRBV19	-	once	TGTGCCAGTAGTCTGGGGGGGACAAGGGGCCAAGAGACCCAGTACTTC	CASSLGGTRGQETQYF
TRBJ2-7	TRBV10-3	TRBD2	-	TGTGCCACGACTAGCGGGAGTCGCGAGCAGTACTTC	CATTSGSREQYF
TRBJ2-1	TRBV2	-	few	TGTGCCAGCAGTGATTCCTATCCTCTTTCGGTCTTC	CASSDSYPLSVF
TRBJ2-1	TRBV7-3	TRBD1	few	TGTGCCAGCAGCTCTGGGGGCAGGGGGCGGGGAAATGAGCAGTTCTTC	CASSSGGRGRGNEQFF
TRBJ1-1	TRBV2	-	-	TGTGCCAGCAACCCAGGGGACACTGAAGCTTTCTTT	CASNPGDTEAFF
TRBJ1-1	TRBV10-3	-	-	TGTGCCATCAGTGACAGGAACACTGAAGCTTTCTTT	CAISDRNTEAFF
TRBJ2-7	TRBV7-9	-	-	TGTGCCAGCAGCTTAGTCAGCGCAAAGGCCTACGAGCAGTACTTC	CASSLVSAKAYEQYF
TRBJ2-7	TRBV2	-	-	TGTGCCAGCAGTGAAGTGAGCGGCGAGCAGTACTTC	CASSEVSGEQYF
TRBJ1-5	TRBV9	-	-	TGTGCCAGCAGCGTGACAGGAGTCAATCAGCCCCAGCATTTT	CASSVTGVNQPQHF
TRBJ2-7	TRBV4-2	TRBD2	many	TGTGCCAGCAGCCAAGAACCCGGACTAGCGGGAGTCGACGAGCAGTACTTC	CASSQEPGLAGVDEQYF
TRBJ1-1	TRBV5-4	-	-	TGTGCCAGCAGTTGGACAGTGAACACTGAAGCTTTCTTT	CASSWTVNTEAFF
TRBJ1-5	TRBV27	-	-	TGTGCCAGCAGTTTATCCCTTAATCAGCCCCAGCATTTT	CASSLSLNQPQHF
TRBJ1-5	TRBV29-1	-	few	TGCAGCGTTTCAGGGGCGGACAATCAGCCCCAGCATTTT	CSVSGADNQPQHF
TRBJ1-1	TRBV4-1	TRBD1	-	TGCGCCAGCAGCCAACAGGACAGGGGAAACATGAACACTGAAGCTTTCTTT	CASSQQDRGNMNTEAFF